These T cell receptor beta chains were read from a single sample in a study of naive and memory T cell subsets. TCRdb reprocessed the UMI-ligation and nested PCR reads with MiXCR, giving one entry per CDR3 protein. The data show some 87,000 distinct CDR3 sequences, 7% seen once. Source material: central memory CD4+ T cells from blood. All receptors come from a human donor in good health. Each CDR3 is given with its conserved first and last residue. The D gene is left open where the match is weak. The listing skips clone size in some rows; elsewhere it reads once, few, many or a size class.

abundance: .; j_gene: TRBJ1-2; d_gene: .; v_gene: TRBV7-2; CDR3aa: CASSGSTGYGYTF; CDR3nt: TGTGCCAGCAGCGGGAGTACAGGGTATGGCTACACCTTC
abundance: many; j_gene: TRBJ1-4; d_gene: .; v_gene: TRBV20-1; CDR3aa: CSARDSRTTNEKLFF; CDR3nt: TGCAGTGCTAGAGATTCAAGGACGACTAATGAAAAACTGTTTTTT
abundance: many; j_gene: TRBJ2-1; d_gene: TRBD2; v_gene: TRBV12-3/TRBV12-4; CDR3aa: CASSPHSGRAYNEQFF; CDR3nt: TGTGCCAGCAGTCCCCATAGCGGGAGGGCCTACAATGAGCAGTTCTTC
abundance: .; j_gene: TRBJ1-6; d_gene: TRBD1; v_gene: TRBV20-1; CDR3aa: CSARSGQGEGRAPLHF; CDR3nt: TGCAGTGCTAGAAGTGGACAGGGTGAGGGCCGGGCACCCCTCCACTTT
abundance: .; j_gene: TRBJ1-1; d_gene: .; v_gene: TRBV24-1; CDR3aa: CATPGTEAFF; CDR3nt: TGTGCCACCCCGGGTACTGAAGCTTTCTTT
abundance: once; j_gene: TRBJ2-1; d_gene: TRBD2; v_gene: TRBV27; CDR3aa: CASGFGGSGNNEQFF; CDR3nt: TGTGCCAGCGGTTTTGGCGGGAGTGGGAACAATGAGCAGTTCTTC
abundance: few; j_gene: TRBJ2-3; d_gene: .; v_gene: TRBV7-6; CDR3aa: CASSLVTGPGGTDTQYF; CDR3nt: TGTGCCAGCAGCTTAGTGACCGGGCCAGGGGGGACAGATACGCAGTATTTT
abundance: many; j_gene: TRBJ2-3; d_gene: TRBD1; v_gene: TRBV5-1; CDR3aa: CASSPRGTGGTDTQYF; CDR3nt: TGCGCCAGCAGCCCGAGGGGGACAGGGGGCACAGATACGCAGTATTTT
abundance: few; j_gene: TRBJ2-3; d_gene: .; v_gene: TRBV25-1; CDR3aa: CASSEYGDSTDTQYF; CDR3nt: TGTGCCAGCAGTGAATATGGGGACAGCACAGATACGCAGTATTTT
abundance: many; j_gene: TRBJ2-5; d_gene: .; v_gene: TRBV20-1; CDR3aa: CSAFLGADKTQYF; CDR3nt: TGCAGCGCGTTCCTAGGGGCGGATAAGACCCAGTACTTC
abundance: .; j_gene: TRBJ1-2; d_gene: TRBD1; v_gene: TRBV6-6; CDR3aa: CASSSTGGSYGYTF; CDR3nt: TGTGCCAGCAGTTCCACAGGGGGCTCCTATGGCTACACCTTC
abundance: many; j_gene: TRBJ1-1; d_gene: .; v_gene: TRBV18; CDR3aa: CASSPQTGRDTEAFF; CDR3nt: TGTGCCAGCTCACCGCAAACAGGTCGCGACACTGAAGCTTTCTTT
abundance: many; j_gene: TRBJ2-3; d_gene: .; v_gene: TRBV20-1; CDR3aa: CSGGMWGSDTQYF; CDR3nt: TGCAGTGGGGGGATGTGGGGTTCGGATACGCAGTATTTT
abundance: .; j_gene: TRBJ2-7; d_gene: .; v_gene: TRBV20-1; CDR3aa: CSARVGEQYF; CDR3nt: TGCAGTGCTAGAGTGGGCGAGCAGTACTTC
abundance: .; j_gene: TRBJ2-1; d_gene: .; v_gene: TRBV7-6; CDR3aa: CASSSRLVGNEQFF; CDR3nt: TGTGCCAGCAGCTCAAGACTAGTGGGCAATGAGCAGTTCTTC
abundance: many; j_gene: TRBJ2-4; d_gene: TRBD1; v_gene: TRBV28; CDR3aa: CASSYRGQAKVPYF; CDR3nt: TGTGCCAGCAGTTATCGCGGACAGGCCAAAGTCCCCTACTTC
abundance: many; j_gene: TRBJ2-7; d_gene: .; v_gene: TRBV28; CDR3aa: CASSLLTGNYEQYF; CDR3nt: TGTGCCAGCAGTTTACTAACAGGAAACTACGAGCAGTACTTC
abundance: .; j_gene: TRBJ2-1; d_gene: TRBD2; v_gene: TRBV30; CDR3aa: CAWTHPGLAGFNEQFF; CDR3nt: TGTGCCTGGACCCATCCGGGACTAGCGGGGTTCAATGAGCAGTTCTTC
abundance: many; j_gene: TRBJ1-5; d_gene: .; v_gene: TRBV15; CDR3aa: CATSSRDRSKNQPQHF; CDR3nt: TGTGCCACCAGCTCCCGGGACCGCTCAAAAAATCAGCCCCAGCATTTT
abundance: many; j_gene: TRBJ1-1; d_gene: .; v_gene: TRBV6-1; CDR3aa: CASNLQVNTEAFF; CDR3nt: TGTGCCAGCAATCTACAGGTGAACACTGAAGCTTTCTTT
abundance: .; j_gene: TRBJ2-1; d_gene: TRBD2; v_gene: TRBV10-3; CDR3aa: CAIAGLAGVTRNEQFF; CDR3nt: TGTGCCATTGCGGGTCTAGCGGGGGTAACTCGCAATGAGCAGTTCTTC
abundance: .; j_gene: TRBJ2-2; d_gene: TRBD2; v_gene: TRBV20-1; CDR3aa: CSARPGTSGQLFNTGELFF; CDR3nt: TGCAGTGCTAGGCCCGGGACTAGCGGACAACTTTTTAACACCGGGGAGCTGTTTTTT
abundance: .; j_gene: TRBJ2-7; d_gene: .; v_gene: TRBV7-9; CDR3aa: CASSLSRGDYEQYF; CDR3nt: TGTGCCAGCAGCTTGTCCAGGGGAGACTACGAGCAGTACTTC
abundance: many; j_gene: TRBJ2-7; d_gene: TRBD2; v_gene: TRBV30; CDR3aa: CAWSLPGGARSSYEQYF; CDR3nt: TGTGCCTGGAGTCTCCCCGGGGGGGCCCGTAGCTCCTACGAGCAGTACTTC
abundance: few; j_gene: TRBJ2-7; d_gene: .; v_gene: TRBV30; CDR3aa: CAWSVGDILYEQYF; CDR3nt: TGTGCCTGGAGTGTAGGGGACATTCTCTACGAGCAGTACTTC
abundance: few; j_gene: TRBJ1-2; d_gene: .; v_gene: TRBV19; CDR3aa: CASSIQGTGPDGYTF; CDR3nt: TGTGCCAGTAGTATTCAGGGAACAGGGCCCGATGGCTACACCTTC
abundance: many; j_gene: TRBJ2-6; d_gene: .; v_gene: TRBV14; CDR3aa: CASSQGTGDRSGANVLTF; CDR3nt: TGTGCCAGCAGCCAGGGTACGGGTGACCGGTCTGGGGCCAACGTCCTGACTTTC
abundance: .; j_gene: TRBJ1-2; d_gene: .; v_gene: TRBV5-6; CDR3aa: CASSSGTNYGYTF; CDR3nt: TGTGCCAGCAGTTCTGGGACTAACTATGGCTACACCTTC
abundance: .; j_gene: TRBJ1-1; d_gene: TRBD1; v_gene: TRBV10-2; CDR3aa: CASRDRGNTEAFF; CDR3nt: TGCGCCAGCAGGGACAGGGGAAACACTGAAGCTTTCTTT
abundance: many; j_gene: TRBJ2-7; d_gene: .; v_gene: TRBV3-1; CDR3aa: CASSVDSLLDEQYF; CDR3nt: TGTGCCAGCAGCGTTGACAGCCTTCTGGACGAGCAGTACTTC
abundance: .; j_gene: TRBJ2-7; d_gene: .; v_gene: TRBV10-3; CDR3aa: CAISDKPSQGNGQYF; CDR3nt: TGTGCCATCAGTGATAAGCCGTCGCAGGGTAATGGGCAGTACTTC
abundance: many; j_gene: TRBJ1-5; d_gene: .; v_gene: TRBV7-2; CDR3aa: CASSRAGTAPAQHF; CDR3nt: TGTGCCAGCAGCCGAGCCGGGACGGCCCCGGCCCAGCATTTT
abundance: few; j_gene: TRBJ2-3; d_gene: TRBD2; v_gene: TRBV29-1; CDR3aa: CSFSGGAADTQYF; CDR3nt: TGCAGCTTTAGCGGGGGGGCCGCAGATACGCAGTATTTT
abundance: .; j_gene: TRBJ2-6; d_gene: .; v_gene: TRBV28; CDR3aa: CASSFRDGVLSSGANVLTF; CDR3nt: TGTGCCAGCAGTTTCAGGGACGGTGTCCTTAGCTCTGGGGCCAACGTCCTGACTTTC
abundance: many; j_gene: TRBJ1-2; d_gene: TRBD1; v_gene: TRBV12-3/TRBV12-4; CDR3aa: CASSPTGGAGYGYTF; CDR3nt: TGTGCCAGCAGTCCAACAGGGGGCGCAGGCTATGGCTACACCTTC